This TCR beta chain was profiled in a study of cytomegalovirus exposure and HLA in healthy donors. Turning to the study itself: Counted in an early data release were tens of millions of unique TCRs from HLA-typed donors.

The donors gave bone marrow, and they were healthy. The CDR3 contains 16 residues. Germline CDR1 reads LNHDA; CDR2 reads SQIVND (reference sequence). V shed 0 bases and J shed 0 bases, with 10 bases lying between them. The PCR contained 60 Vbeta and 13 Jbeta primers. Some clones are missing from TCRdb's copy, which holds only in-frame ones; the method was immunoSEQ multiplex PCR. The sample yields some 130,000 clones, roughly four fifths seen once. The material sequenced was PBMCs. V is TRBV19 and J is TRBJ2-3; a weak D match, TRBD2 (6 bases). This receptor was identified in a woman between 45 and 60 years old in good health and CMV-seropositive. The CDR3 nucleotides read TGTGCCAGTAGTATAGAGGCGGGGCGCAGCACAGATACGCAGTATTTT. The encoded protein is CASSIEAGRSTDTQYF. The full variable domain, completed using reference TRBV19 and TRBJ2-3, is DGGITQSPKYLFRKEGQNVTLSCEQNLNHDAMYWYRQDPGQGLRLIYYSQIVNDFQKGDIAEGYSVSREKKESFPLTVTSAQKNPTAFYLCASSIEAGRSTDTQYFGPGTRLTVL.